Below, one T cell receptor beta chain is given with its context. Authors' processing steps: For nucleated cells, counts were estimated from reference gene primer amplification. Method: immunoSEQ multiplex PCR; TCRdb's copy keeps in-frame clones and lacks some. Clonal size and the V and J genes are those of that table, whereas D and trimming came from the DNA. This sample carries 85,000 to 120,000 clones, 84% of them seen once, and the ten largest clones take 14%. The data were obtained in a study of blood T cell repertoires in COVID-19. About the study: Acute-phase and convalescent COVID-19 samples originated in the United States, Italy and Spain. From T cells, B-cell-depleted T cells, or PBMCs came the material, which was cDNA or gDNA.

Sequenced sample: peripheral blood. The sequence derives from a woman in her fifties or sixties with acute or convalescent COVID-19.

CDR3 loop: CASSSTGGTEAFF. CDR3 coding DNA: TGTGCCAGCAGCTCGACAGGGGGCACTGAAGCTTTCTTT. The chain links TRBV5-5 to TRBJ1-1; 9 nucleotides match TRBD1. From germline, CDR1 is SGHKS and CDR2 YYEKEE (reference sequence). The CDR3 runs to 13 residues. V lost 3 bases and J lost 4; bases outside the gene matches: 1.